What follows are 7 T cell receptor beta chains derived from one specimen sequenced in a study of CD4+ T cells in melanoma. TCRdb's table, derived via immunoSEQ multiplex PCR, lists solely in-frame clones and lacks some. The repertoire holds over 45,000 clones, roughly 69% seen once, with roughly 4.5% in the top ten. The specimen sequenced was tumor tissue. These TCRs come from a human donor with melanoma.

The chain carries TRBV11-1 and TRBJ2-5, with 10 bases that match TRBD2. Germline loops: CDR1 SGHAT, CDR2 FQDESV (reference sequence). The trim removed 3 bases at V and 5 bases at J, leaving 9 bases unmatched. The CDR3 extends over 16 amino acids. CDR3 nucleotides: TGTGCCAGCAGCTTTGATGCAGCGGGGGGGAGGGAGACCCAGTACTTC. Protein product: CASSFDAAGGRETQYF.

This clone was seen ten or more times. V is TRBV6-1 and J is TRBJ2-1; 7 nucleotides line up with TRBD1. V was clipped by 3 bases and J by 6 bases; unmatched bases: 8. The V gene's germline CDR1 is MNHNS and CDR2 SASEGT. This CDR3 has 15 residues. The CDR3 region has the DNA TGTGCCAGCAGTGACGGGACAGTTTACCTCAATGAGCAGTTCTTC. Its translation: CASSDGTVYLNEQFF.

The chain employs TRBV30 and TRBJ2-2; the match to TRBD2 covers 8 bases. J lost 5 bases, V lost 4 bases, and 3 bases had no gene match. The germline V gene has CDR1 GTSNPN and CDR2 SVGIG (reference sequence). The CDR3 consists of 13 residues. The DNA of the CDR3 is TGTGCCTGGAACGGGGGGGGGACCGGGGAGCTGTTTTTT. This encodes CAWNGGGTGELFF. The variable domain in full, completed from reference TRBV30 and TRBJ2-2, reads SQTIHQWPATLVQPVGSPLSLECTVEGTSNPNLYWYRQAAGRGLQLLFYSVGIGQISSEVPQNLSASRPQDRQFILSSKKLLLSDSGFYLCAWNGGGTGELFFGEGSRLTVL.

There are a few counts of this clone. The chain joins TRBV10-3 to TRBJ1-1, with unresolved D. Trimming shortened V by 2 bases and J by 12 bases, and 16 bases separated the two germline ends. Per germline, CDR1 ENHRY and CDR2 SYGVKD. This CDR3 has 13 residues. CDR3 DNA: TGTGCCATCAGTGAGACGGCGACGTTGGGAACTTTCTTT. It encodes CAISETATLGTFF.

The J gene is TRBJ2-3, the V gene TRBV7-2; tentative D call: TRBD1 (6 bases). Germline CDR1 SGHTA, CDR2 FQGNSA. V was shortened by 0 bases and J by 6 bases, with 10 bases between the two germline ends. CDR3 length equals 14 residues. CDR3 DNA: TGTGCCAGCAGCTTAGCTTTGGGGGCGGATACGCAGTATTTT. This translates into CASSLALGADTQYF.

The chain employs TRBV9 and TRBJ2-7; D remains unclear. Germline V gives CDR1 SGDLS, CDR2 YYNGEE. The CDR3 length is 12 residues. V lost 3 bases to trimming and J lost 2 bases, with 6 bases between them. CDR3 amino acids: CASSGTAYEQYF. The CDR3 DNA reads as TGTGCCAGCAGCGGCACAGCCTACGAGCAGTACTTC.

The chain uses TRBV15 and TRBJ2-1; 9 bases match TRBD1. With 5 bases clipped from V and 2 bases from J, the junction kept 4 bases outside the gene matches. Looked up from germline, CDR1 is LNHNV and CDR2 is YYDKDF (reference sequence). The CDR3 consists of 15 residues. CDR3 sequence reads: CATSSGQGPYNEQFF. CDR3 nucleotides: TGTGCCACCAGCTCCGGACAGGGGCCCTACAATGAGCAGTTCTTC.